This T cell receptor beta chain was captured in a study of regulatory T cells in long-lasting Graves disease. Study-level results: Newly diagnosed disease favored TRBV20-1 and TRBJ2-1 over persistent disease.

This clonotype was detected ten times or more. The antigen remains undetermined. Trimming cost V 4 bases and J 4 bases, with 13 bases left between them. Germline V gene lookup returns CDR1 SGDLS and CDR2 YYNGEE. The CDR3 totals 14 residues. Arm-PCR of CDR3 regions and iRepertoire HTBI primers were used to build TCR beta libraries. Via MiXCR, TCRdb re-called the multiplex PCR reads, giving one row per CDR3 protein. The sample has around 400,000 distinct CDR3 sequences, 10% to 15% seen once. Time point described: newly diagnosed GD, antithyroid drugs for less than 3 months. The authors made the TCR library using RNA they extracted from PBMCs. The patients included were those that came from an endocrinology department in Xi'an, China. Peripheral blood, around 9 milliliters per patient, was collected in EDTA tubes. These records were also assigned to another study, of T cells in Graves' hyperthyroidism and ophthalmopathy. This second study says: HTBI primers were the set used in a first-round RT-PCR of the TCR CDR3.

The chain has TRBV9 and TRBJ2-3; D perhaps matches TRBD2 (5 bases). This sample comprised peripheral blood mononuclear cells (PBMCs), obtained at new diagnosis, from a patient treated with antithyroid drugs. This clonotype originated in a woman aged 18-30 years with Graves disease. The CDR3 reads CASSKEGLADTQYF. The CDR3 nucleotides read TGTGCCAGCAGCAAAGAGGGTTTGGCAGATACGCAGTATTTT.